The present entry profiles one T cell receptor (beta chain) with its context. Its antigen is undetermined. These data are taken from a study of somatic mutations in cytotoxic T cells in rheumatoid arthritis. Study context: Patient blood (roughly 28 ml EDTA) was collected right after diagnosis, preceding any treatment. Study observations and caveats: For about an eighth of the roughly 65 patients, a single CD8+ clone accounted for more than 20% of CD8+ cells. CD8+ clonality rose with age in rheumatoid arthritis patients, not healthy controls.

Sequencing was performed with immunoSEQ multiplex PCR; in TCRdb, only in-frame clones are kept and a portion is missing. The sample includes about 14,000 clones, roughly 87% of them seen just once. The TCR sequence derives from an adult with rheumatoid arthritis. The sample comprised CD8+ T cells sorted from blood.

The CDR3 sequence is CASSEGWASSYEQYF. The CDR3 DNA is TGTGCCAGCAGCGAGGGGTGGGCAAGCTCCTACGAGCAGTACTTC. The chain combines TRBV14 with TRBJ2-7; D might be TRBD1 or TRBD2, each matching 5 bases. V lost 5 bases to trimming and J lost 0 bases, with 14 bases between them. The CDR3 totals 15 residues. CDR1 is SGHDN and CDR2 is FVKESK in the germline V gene.